The 23 T cell receptor beta chains given below trace back to one sample, sequenced in a study of T-cell reconstitution after alpha-beta-depleted transplantation in children. A TCRbeta library incorporating unique molecular identifiers was prepared. TCRdb re-called the PCR reads with MiXCR, one entry per CDR3 protein. The sample includes around 400,000 distinct CDR3 sequences, 20% of them seen just once. Sequenced here: PBMCs from the stem cell graft donor, sampled from the stem cell graft. The receptor source for this set is a human donor who donated a stem cell graft to a child with acute myeloid leukemia.

The table lists this clonotype with a few counts. V gene TRBV5-6 combines with J gene TRBJ2-2; no definite D call. V dropped 3 bases and J dropped 6 bases, with 6 bases sitting between them. This CDR3 spans 12 amino acids. Germline values: CDR1 SGHDT, CDR2 YYEEEE. The CDR3 is CASSWDAGELFF. The CDR3 region has the DNA TGTGCCAGCAGCTGGGATGCCGGGGAGCTGTTTTTT.

This clonotype was seen a few times. The chain joins TRBV20-1 to TRBJ1-5; D uncertain. Germline V CDR1 and CDR2: DFQATT, SNEGSKA (reference sequence). Trimming cost V 2 bases and J 0 bases, with 2 bases left between them. The CDR3 spans 12 residues. CDR3 bases: TGCAGTGCTAGACGTAGCAATCAGCCCCAGCATTTT. Amino acids: CSARRSNQPQHF.

This clonotype showed up just a few times. This rearrangement joins TRBV20-1 to TRBJ2-1; TRBD2 is a possible D gene (6 bases). Germline V gives CDR1 DFQATT, CDR2 SNEGSKA (reference sequence). V lost 2 bases and J 5 bases, leaving 13 bases between the germline ends. The CDR3 covers 14 residues. For the CDR3, the DNA is TGCAGTGCTAGAACGGAGGGCCGCGACAATGAGCAGTTCTTC. Its protein is CSARTEGRDNEQFF.

The chain joins TRBV12-3 or TRBV12-4 to TRBJ2-4, with a weak D call TRBD2 (5 bases). Trimming took 3 bases from V and 13 from J, leaving 19 bases between them. The CDR3 length is 14 residues. As DNA, the CDR3 is TGTGCCAGCAGTTTCTCTGTCGCGGAGAGGGTACAGTACTTC. Protein product: CASSFSVAERVQYF.

This clonotype was detected a few times. The rearrangement links TRBV12-3 or TRBV12-4 to TRBJ2-5, with D unclear. With 3 bases removed from V and 1 base from J, the gap between germline ends came to 6 bases. The CDR3 runs to 13 residues. CDR3 protein: CASSLPVQETQYF. CDR3 nucleotides: TGTGCCAGCAGTTTGCCAGTCCAAGAGACCCAGTACTTC.

The genes are TRBV7-3 and TRBJ2-2; 7 bases align to TRBD1. V shed 3 bases, J shed 0 bases, and the junction held 4 bases outside the gene matches. CDR1 and CDR2 (germline): SGHTA, FQGTGA. The CDR3 consists of 16 residues. The CDR3 spells CASSFDRVANTGELFF. CDR3 DNA: TGTGCCAGCAGCTTTGACAGGGTAGCGAACACCGGGGAGCTGTTTTTT.

This clonotype appeared a few times. This chain uses TRBV20-1 with TRBJ2-1; 9 bases are a match to TRBD2. CDR3 length: 15 residues. The J segment lost 5 bases and the V segment lost 0 bases, leaving 5 bases of the junction unmatched. Germline V gene sequence: CDR1 DFQATT, CDR2 SNEGSKA (reference sequence). CDR3 in amino acids: CSARDLTSGNNEQFF. The CDR3 nucleotides are TGCAGTGCTAGAGATCTGACTAGCGGAAACAATGAGCAGTTCTTC.

This clonotype has a count of ten or more. V gene TRBV29-1 combines with J gene TRBJ2-1; TRBD2 is a possible D gene (6 bases). Trimming pared 7 bases from V and 8 bases from J, leaving 18 bases between. There are 13 residues in the CDR3. Germline CDR1 and CDR2: SQVTM and ANQGSEA. The CDR3 region has the DNA TGCAGCGCGAGTAGAGCGGGCTTCGATGAGCAGTTCTTC. It is translated as CSASRAGFDEQFF.

This clonotype was seen at least ten times. V is TRBV12-3 or TRBV12-4 and J is TRBJ1-5, with D possibly matching TRBD1 (6 bases). V dropped 4 bases and J dropped 7 bases, with 11 bases sitting between them. This CDR3 region has 13 residues. This chain's CDR3 is CASSSAGDQPQHF. CDR3 nucleotide sequence: TGTGCCAGCAGTTCTGCAGGGGACCAGCCCCAGCATTTT.

The rearrangement uses TRBV29-1 and TRBJ2-7, with D hard to call. Germline V gene sequence: CDR1 SQVTM, CDR2 ANQGSEA. V lost 1 base to trimming and J lost 1 base, with 8 bases between them. The CDR3 is 13 residues long. DNA for the CDR3: TGCAGCGTTGAAGGTGAAAGTTCCTACGAGCAGTACTTC. Its protein is CSVEGESSYEQYF.

This chain connects TRBV20-1 to TRBJ2-7; D unresolved. The CDR3 extends over 14 amino acids. The germline V and J ends were trimmed by 5 bases and 0 bases, with 14 bases remaining between them. CDR1 DFQATT and CDR2 SNEGSKA come from the germline V gene (reference sequence). The CDR3 protein is CSAPRALSSYEQYF. CDR3 sequence (DNA): TGCAGTGCTCCTCGGGCTCTATCCTCCTACGAGCAGTACTTC.

The chain recombines TRBV28 with TRBJ2-3, with D maybe TRBD2 (7 bases). Germline V gene sequence: CDR1 MDHEN, CDR2 SYDVKM. The CDR3 loop spans 15 amino acids. V was cut by 7 bases and J by 2 bases, with 16 bases left in between. The CDR3 region is CASIGAGAVTDTQYF. The DNA for the CDR3 is TGTGCCAGCATTGGGGCGGGGGCGGTCACAGATACGCAGTATTTT. Based on the CDR3 plus reference TRBV28 and TRBJ2-3, the full variable domain is DVKVTQSSRYLVKRTGEKVFLECVQDMDHENMFWYRQDPGLGLRLIYFSYDVKMKEKGDIPEGYSVSREKKERFSLILESASTNQTSMYLCASIGAGAVTDTQYFGPGTRLTVL.

This clonotype occurred a few times. The chain is built from TRBV9 and TRBJ2-3; 8 bases fit TRBD1. Trimming cost V 10 bases and J 3 bases; bases outside gene matches: 4. The CDR3 loop spans 12 amino acids. Per germline, CDR1 SGDLS and CDR2 YYNGEE. The chain's CDR3 is CASGQGTDTQYF. In DNA form, the CDR3 reads TGTGCCTCTGGACAGGGAACAGATACGCAGTATTTT.

The V gene is TRBV28, the J gene TRBJ1-6, with a possible D match to TRBD1 (6 bases). CDR1 is MDHEN and CDR2 is SYDVKM in the germline V gene. CDR3 length equals 15 residues. V lost 8 bases and J 9 bases, leaving 20 bases between the germline ends. The chain's CDR3 is CASSKGVQGGSPLHF. The CDR3 coding sequence is TGTGCCAGCTCGAAAGGGGTTCAAGGGGGTTCACCCCTCCACTTT.

The V and J genes are TRBV20-1 and TRBJ2-1; 10 nucleotides line up with TRBD2. The germline CDR1 and CDR2 sequences are DFQATT and SNEGSKA (reference sequence). After removal of 5 bases from V and 4 bases from J, the junction contained 11 bases not matched to a gene. This CDR3 has 16 residues. CDR3 region: CSAVTLAGGRYNEQFF. In DNA form, the CDR3 reads TGCAGTGCTGTAACCTTAGCGGGAGGACGTTACAATGAGCAGTTCTTC.

This clonotype has ten or more counts. The chain uses TRBV29-1 and TRBJ2-5; 8 bases match TRBD1. V was clipped by 5 bases and J by 0 bases; unmatched bases: 8. The CDR3 loop spans 15 amino acids. Looked up from germline, CDR1 is SQVTM and CDR2 is ANQGSEA. The DNA for the CDR3 is TGCAGCGTTTTTGGGACAGGAGCGTACCAAGAGACCCAGTACTTC. Its translation is CSVFGTGAYQETQYF. The variable domain in full, completed from reference TRBV29-1 and TRBJ2-5, reads SAVISQKPSRDICQRGTSLTIQCQVDSQVTMMFWYRQQPGQSLTLIATANQGSEATYESGFVIDKFPISRPNLTFSTLTVSNMSPEDSSIYLCSVFGTGAYQETQYFGPGTRLLVL.

V gene TRBV6-5 combines with J gene TRBJ2-7; 12 bases fit TRBD2. Germline V CDR1 and CDR2: MNHEY, SVGAGI. Trimming took 0 bases from V and 6 from J; bases not matched to a gene: 3. This CDR3 has 15 amino acids. The CDR3 protein is CASSYSLAGGSEQYF. In nucleotides, the CDR3 is TGTGCCAGCAGTTACTCGCTAGCGGGAGGGTCCGAGCAGTACTTC.

This clonotype has a count of ten or more. The chain uses TRBV29-1 and TRBJ2-1, with D hard to call. The CDR3 length is 13 residues. Trimming removed 4 bases from V and 0 bases from J, with 7 bases in between. Looked up from germline, CDR1 is SQVTM and CDR2 is ANQGSEA. The CDR3 protein is CSVGSSSYNEQFF. DNA for the CDR3: TGCAGCGTTGGTTCTAGCTCCTACAATGAGCAGTTCTTC.

This clonotype has more than one count but fewer than ten. The chain carries TRBV7-2 and TRBJ2-2, with a weak D call TRBD2 (6 bases). This CDR3 has 16 amino acids. The V end lost 1 base, the J end lost 0 bases, and 9 bases lay between the germline ends. Germline-derived CDR1 and CDR2 are SGHTA and FQGNSA. In nucleotides, the CDR3 is TGTGCCAGCAGCTTAGGTAGCGGAGCGAACACCGGGGAGCTGTTTTTT. It is translated as CASSLGSGANTGELFF.

The chain joins TRBV5-1 to TRBJ2-7; D remains ambiguous. The CDR3 extends over 16 amino acids. V lost 0 bases and J 0 bases, leaving 13 bases between the germline ends. Germline V gene lookup returns CDR1 SGHRS and CDR2 YFSETQ. The chain's CDR3 is CASSLEPGTSSYEQYF. The DNA for the CDR3 is TGCGCCAGCAGCTTGGAGCCAGGTACAAGCTCCTACGAGCAGTACTTC.

The sample holds a few counts of this clonotype. The chain joins TRBV20-1 to TRBJ2-5, with D maybe TRBD1 (6 bases). Germline-derived CDR1 and CDR2 are DFQATT and SNEGSKA (reference sequence). Trimming stripped 5 bases from V and 1 base from J, with 11 bases between. This CDR3 region has 13 residues. The CDR3 reads CSAQGNTQETQYF. CDR3 DNA sequence: TGCAGTGCTCAGGGGAATACCCAAGAGACCCAGTACTTC.

Worth noting for this clonotype: At one end, the junction sequence differs from germline, possibly due to a read error. The rearrangement joins TRBV20-1 to TRBJ2-5; the D gene is possibly TRBD1 (6 bases). Germline CDR1 and CDR2: DFQATT and SNEGSKA (reference sequence). The CDR3 contains 14 residues. The CDR3 DNA sequence: TGCAGTGCCAGAGACGGGACACAGCAAGAGACCCAGTACTTC. Its protein product is CSARDGTQQETQYF.

This clonotype was recorded a few times. This chain uses TRBV5-1 with TRBJ2-7; D possibly uses TRBD1 or TRBD2 (6 bases each). Per the germline V gene, CDR1 is SGHRS and CDR2 is YFSETQ. Trimming left V 1 base short and J 3 bases short, with 14 bases between. The CDR3 runs 15 residues. CDR3 DNA sequence: TGCGCCAGCAGCTTGTGGGTGGGGGGCAGCTACGAGCAGTACTTC. Translation gives CASSLWVGGSYEQYF.